This TCR beta chain comes out of a study of blood T cell repertoires in COVID-19. Looking at the study overall: Acute and convalescent COVID-19 specimens originated in the United States, Italy and Spain.

Sequencing was performed with immunoSEQ multiplex PCR; in TCRdb, only in-frame clones are kept and a portion is missing. There are 450,000 to 500,000 clones in the sample; 80% to 90% occur only once, and approximately 3% lies in the top ten. Trimming took off 1 base at V and 4 bases at J, with 8 bases between the two ends. CDR1 and CDR2 from the germline V gene are SNHLY and FYNNEI. CDR3 size: 14 residues. The rearrangement uses TRBV2 and TRBJ1-3; D call uncertain. The TCR comes from a human donor in a cohort sampled during active COVID-19. Sample: peripheral blood. CDR3 nucleotides: TGTGCCAGCAGTGAAGGTCAACTGGGAAACACCATATATTTT. It is translated as CASSEGQLGNTIYF.